Below, 27 T cell receptor beta chains from the same sample are listed, as sequenced in a study of blood T cell repertoires in COVID-19. TCRdb's copy holds only in-frame clones and misses some; the assay was immunoSEQ multiplex PCR. The table lists some 260,000 clones, around nine tenths of them singletons. What was sequenced was peripheral blood. The receptors shown here come from a man younger than 35 with active or convalescent COVID-19.

The chain recombines TRBV5-1 with TRBJ1-2; 10 nucleotides align to TRBD1. Germline V gene sequence: CDR1 SGHRS, CDR2 YFSETQ. Trimming took 4 bases from V and 3 from J; bases not matched to a gene: 3. The CDR3 spans 14 residues. The CDR3 sequence: CASSPGTGDYGYTF. CDR3 bases: TGCGCCAGCAGCCCCGGGACAGGGGACTATGGCTACACCTTC.

V and J are TRBV7-2 and TRBJ1-1; 7 bases are a match to TRBD1. Germline assignment: CDR1 SGHTA and CDR2 FQGNSA. The CDR3 loop spans 16 amino acids. J gave up 4 bases and V 3 bases, and 11 bases lay outside the gene matches. CDR3 DNA sequence: TGTGCCAGCAGCTTTTCGGGTGGCAGGGGGTTCACTGAAGCTTTCTTT. Protein: CASSFSGGRGFTEAFF.

The chain employs TRBV9 and TRBJ2-1, with D perhaps matching TRBD1 (5 bases). Trimming removed 2 bases from V and 5 bases from J, with 11 bases in between. CDR1 and CDR2 from the germline V gene are SGDLS and YYNGEE. This CDR3 has 14 residues. CDR3 nucleotides: TGTGCCAGCAGCGTTAGTAACAGGCACAATGAGCAGTTCTTC. Its translation is CASSVSNRHNEQFF.

The V and J genes are TRBV6-4 and TRBJ1-2; D unresolved. Trimming took 5 bases from V and 8 from J, leaving 12 bases between them. CDR1 MRHNA and CDR2 SNTAGT come from the germline V gene. This CDR3 has 12 amino acids. The CDR3 DNA sequence: TGTGCCAGCAGTCCCCCAACGGGAGGCTACACCTTC. The encoded protein is CASSPPTGGYTF.

J is TRBJ1-2 and V is TRBV9, with D maybe TRBD1 (5 bases). The V end was cut by 1 base, the J end by 6 bases, with 13 bases between. Germline CDR1 reads SGDLS; CDR2 reads YYNGEE. The CDR3 loop spans 14 amino acids. The chain's CDR3 is CASSVNRWEDGYTF. The CDR3 nucleotides read TGTGCCAGCAGCGTAAACAGGTGGGAGGATGGCTACACCTTC.

V usage is TRBV15 and J usage is TRBJ2-7; 7 bases agree with TRBD1. Germline CDR1 is LNHNV and CDR2 is YYDKDF (reference sequence). The CDR3 is 15 amino acids. V was pared by 2 bases and J by 4 bases, with 8 bases of the junction left unmatched. The CDR3 region is CATSRPGQKRYEQYF. The CDR3 DNA reads as TGTGCCACCAGCAGACCGGGACAGAAGCGATACGAGCAGTACTTC.

The chain uses TRBV5-5 and TRBJ1-2; tentative D call: TRBD1 (6 bases). The CDR3 is 15 amino acids. Germline CDR1 reads SGHKS; CDR2 reads YYEKEE (reference sequence). V shed 2 bases and J shed 1 base, with 12 bases lying between them. CDR3 in DNA: TGTGCCAGCAGCTTAGGGGGGGCCAATAACTATGGCTACACCTTC. Protein product: CASSLGGANNYGYTF.

Comment on this clone: At one boundary the junction diverges from the germline segment, which might be a read error. The chain links TRBV27 to TRBJ1-4; 8 bases agree with TRBD1. CDR3 length equals 16 residues. CDR1 and CDR2 (germline): MNHEY, SMNVEV (reference sequence). The CDR3 is CASSQRRGTGNGKLFF. The CDR3 nucleotides are TGTGCCAGCAGCCAACGACGCGGGACAGGAAATGGAAAACTGTTTTTT.

This clone has just a few counts. The rearrangement uses TRBV11-2 and TRBJ1-5; 7 bases line up with TRBD1. The CDR3 contains 15 residues. Germline loops: CDR1 SGHAT, CDR2 FQNNGV. Unmatched junction bases numbered 2, after V lost 0 bases and J lost 3 bases. CDR3 bases: TGTGCCAGCAGCTTAGAAGGGGGCATCAATCAGCCCCAGCATTTT. Translation: CASSLEGGINQPQHF.

This clone appeared once. At one end, the junction sequence differs from germline, possibly due to a read error. This rearrangement joins TRBV29-1 to TRBJ1-2; 7 bases line up with TRBD1. The CDR3 extends over 10 amino acids. The germline CDR1 and CDR2 sequences are SQVTM and ANQGSEA. CDR3 loop: CSVESGQTGF. CDR3 nucleotides: TGCAGCGTTGAATCCGGCCAGACAGGGTTC.

The chain is built from TRBV6-5 and TRBJ1-2; perhaps TRBD1 as D (6 bases). Per the germline V gene, CDR1 is MNHEY and CDR2 is SVGAGI. CDR3 length equals 15 residues. Trimming cost V 0 bases and J 4 bases, with 12 bases left between them. CDR3 sequence reads: CASSYSGGFSYGYTF. The CDR3, as DNA: TGTGCCAGCAGTTACTCAGGGGGATTTTCCTATGGCTACACCTTC.

J is TRBJ1-1 and V is TRBV28; a weak D match, TRBD1 (5 bases). The germline V gene has CDR1 MDHEN and CDR2 SYDVKM. CDR3 length equals 17 residues. Trimming stripped 2 bases from V and 1 base from J, with 17 bases between. CDR3 DNA sequence: TGTGCCAGCAGTTTAGGATCACAGTTCGACAGGAACACTGAAGCTTTCTTT. This codes for CASSLGSQFDRNTEAFF.

This chain uses TRBV7-9 with TRBJ2-3; 14 bases fit TRBD2. This CDR3 has 18 amino acids. CDR1 is SEHNR and CDR2 is FQNEAQ in the germline V gene (reference sequence). The trim removed 5 bases at V and 2 bases at J, leaving 9 bases unmatched. The CDR3 DNA reads as TGTGCCAGCAGCGGCGGACTAGCGGGGGGCCGTAACACAGATACGCAGTATTTT. Translating gives CASSGGLAGGRNTDTQYF.

This sequence joins TRBV4-1 and TRBJ1-1; D not resolved. This CDR3 region has 12 residues. V was shortened by 0 bases and J by 4 bases, with 3 bases between the two germline ends. Germline CDR1 is MGHRA and CDR2 is YSYEKL. CDR3 DNA sequence: TGCGCCAGCAGCCAAGATCTCACTGAAGCTTTCTTT. Amino acids: CASSQDLTEAFF.

The J gene is TRBJ2-7, the V gene TRBV10-3, with a possible D match to TRBD2 (6 bases). The CDR3 length is 13 residues. Trimming left V 2 bases short and J 6 bases short, with 11 bases between. Germline V gene data show CDR1 as ENHRY and CDR2 as SYGVKD. As DNA, the CDR3 is TGTGCCATCAGTGAGGTGGCGGGATTCGAGCAGTACTTC. It specifies CAISEVAGFEQYF.

This clone was picked up one time. The chain recombines TRBV28 with TRBJ1-6; TRBD1 matches 8 bases. CDR3 size: 15 residues. CDR1 is MDHEN, CDR2 SYDVKM, per germline. J lost 7 bases, V lost 7 bases, and 9 bases had no gene match. This CDR3 is CASIPRTGWNSPLHF. CDR3 DNA sequence: TGTGCCAGCATTCCCCGGACAGGGTGGAATTCACCCCTCCACTTT.

The chain links TRBV3-1 (or the pseudogene TRBV3-2) to TRBJ2-3; 7 bases align to TRBD2. V was pared by 5 bases and J by 0 bases, with 5 bases of the junction left unmatched. CDR1 and CDR2 from the germline V gene are LGHDT and YNNKEL (reference sequence). There are 15 residues in the CDR3. The CDR3 sequence: CASSVRGDSTDTQYF. The DNA of the CDR3 is TGTGCCAGCAGCGTCCGGGGGGATAGCACAGATACGCAGTATTTT.

The chain has TRBV7-3 and TRBJ1-1, with 9 nucleotides matching TRBD1. This CDR3 is built from 13 residues. Losses at the gene ends were 5 bases for V and 3 bases for J; bases not matched to a gene: 1. CDR1 SGHTA and CDR2 FQGTGA come from the germline V gene. The CDR3 region is CASSRDRDTEAFF. DNA of the CDR3: TGTGCCAGCAGCCGGGACAGGGACACTGAAGCTTTCTTT.

This chain uses TRBV4-2 with TRBJ1-2; maybe TRBD1 (5 bases). Per germline, CDR1 LGHNA and CDR2 YNFKEQ. The V gene lost 0 bases and the J gene lost 1 base, with 15 bases spanning the gap. The CDR3 sequence is 17 residues long. CDR3 bases: TGTGCCAGCAGCCAAGATGGGGCGGTTGTAAATAACTATGGCTACACCTTC. Translating gives CASSQDGAVVNNYGYTF.

This chain connects TRBV12-3 or TRBV12-4 to TRBJ1-1; 7 positions match TRBD1. The CDR3 covers 13 residues. V gave up 6 bases and J gave up 5 bases; unmatched junction bases: 6. DNA of the CDR3: TGTGCCAGCAGGGAGGGGGCATGGACTGAAGCTTTCTTT. Encoded protein: CASREGAWTEAFF.

The gene calls are TRBV7-2 and TRBJ2-1; the D gene is possibly TRBD2 (6 bases). There are 14 residues in the CDR3. V was clipped by 4 bases and J by 5 bases, with 12 bases between them. The germline gives CDR1 SGHTA, CDR2 FQGNSA. CDR3 nucleotide sequence: TGTGCCAGCAGCTCGTTGGACTACAACAATGAGCAGTTCTTC. Translation gives CASSSLDYNNEQFF.

This clone appeared a few times. This rearrangement joins TRBV9 to TRBJ1-2, with 7 bases aligning to TRBD1. Germline values: CDR1 SGDLS, CDR2 YYNGEE. The CDR3 spans 16 residues. Trimming at V came to 1 base and at J to 8 bases, leaving 14 bases not matched to a gene. Here the CDR3 DNA reads TGTGCCAGCAGCGTATCTTCCAAACAGGGGTCTGGAGGCTACACCTTC. It encodes CASSVSSKQGSGGYTF.

V usage is TRBV6-5 and J usage is TRBJ1-1, with TRBD1 as a possible D gene (6 bases). The V end lost 6 bases, the J end lost 1 base, and 12 bases lay between the germline ends. CDR1 and CDR2 from the germline V gene are MNHEY and SVGAGI. The CDR3 contains 14 residues. Here the CDR3 DNA reads TGTGCCAGCAGGTTCCAGGACAGGAACACTGAAGCTTTCTTT. Residues: CASRFQDRNTEAFF.

V usage is TRBV2 and J usage is TRBJ2-7; D call uncertain. The CDR3 length is 13 residues. The V gene lost 5 bases and the J gene lost 6 bases, with 14 bases spanning the gap. The germline CDR1 and CDR2 sequences are SNHLY and FYNNEI. Here the CDR3 reads CASSKSGPSEQYF. Here the CDR3 DNA reads TGTGCCAGCAGTAAGTCTGGCCCCTCCGAGCAGTACTTC.

V gene TRBV20-1 combines with J gene TRBJ2-1; D gene ambiguous. Trimming stripped 3 bases from V and 10 bases from J, with 10 bases between. Germline lookup yields CDR1 DFQATT and CDR2 SNEGSKA (reference sequence). This CDR3 region has 11 residues. The CDR3 DNA is TGCAGTGCTAGCCTTCCTAGGGAGCAGTTCTTC. Translated: CSASLPREQFF.

V and J are TRBV6-2 or TRBV6-3 and TRBJ1-2, with D uncertain. The CDR3 extends over 13 amino acids. CDR1 and CDR2 (germline): MNHEY, SVGEGT. The germline V and J ends were trimmed by 0 bases and 6 bases, with 8 bases remaining between them. For the CDR3, the DNA is TGTGCCAGCAGTTACTCGGCAAATCATGGCTACACCTTC. The encoded protein is CASSYSANHGYTF.

V and J are TRBV18 and TRBJ2-5; perhaps TRBD2 as D (5 bases). The germline V and J ends were trimmed by 1 base and 1 base, with 10 bases remaining between them. The CDR3 sequence is 15 residues long. Germline assignment: CDR1 KGHSH and CDR2 LQKENI. The CDR3 DNA sequence: TGTGCCAGCTCACCACAGACGGGAACCCAAGAGACCCAGTACTTC. It specifies CASSPQTGTQETQYF.